The 5 T cell receptor beta chains reported below all come from one sample, sequenced in a study of T cell repertoires in cytomegalovirus infection. Their antigens remain unidentified. TCRdb re-analysed the reads in MiXCR, keeping a single row per CDR3 protein. The sample comprises around 900,000 distinct CDR3 sequences, roughly 31% of which are singletons, and roughly 13% rests with the top ten. This specimen was cultured CD8+ T cells from PBMCs, taken from culture after CMV antigen stimulation. The receptors were sampled from a human donor in good health (CMV status not recorded). Some clones in this sample may be carry-over from other donors' samples.

V gene TRBV7-2 combines with J gene TRBJ2-1; the match to TRBD2 covers 8 bases. V gave up 5 bases and J gave up 5 bases; unmatched junction bases: 11. There are 16 residues in the CDR3. The germline V gene encodes CDR1 SGHTA and CDR2 FQGNSA. For the CDR3, the DNA is TGTGCCAGCAGCCATAACTTGGGCGGGGGGAACAATGAGCAGTTCTTC. Translated, it gives CASSHNLGGGNNEQFF.

This clonotype was seen more than once but under ten times. The V call is TRBV12-3 or TRBV12-4, the J call TRBJ2-7, with D hard to call. The CDR3 totals 14 residues. The V gene lost 7 bases and the J gene lost 5 bases, with 18 bases spanning the gap. CDR3 residues: CASNHRTGPNEQYF. In nucleotides, the CDR3 is TGTGCCAGCAACCATCGGACGGGTCCCAACGAGCAGTACTTC.

The chain has TRBV5-4 and TRBJ1-2, with 7 positions matching TRBD1. The CDR3 loop spans 16 amino acids. CDR1 SGHNT and CDR2 YYREEE come from the germline V gene (reference sequence). The J segment lost 2 bases and the V segment lost 3 bases, leaving 10 bases of the junction unmatched. CDR3 in DNA: TGTGCCAGCAGCTACCGGGACAGCGGAGCCAACTATGGCTACACCTTC. It encodes CASSYRDSGANYGYTF.

Ten or more counts support this clonotype. This sequence joins TRBV7-2 and TRBJ2-1, with D uncertain. Trimming removed 3 bases from V and 4 bases from J, with 4 bases in between. The CDR3 runs 12 residues. Germline V gene lookup returns CDR1 SGHTA and CDR2 FQGNSA. DNA for the CDR3: TGTGCCAGCAGCTTTAGGTACAATGAGCAGTTCTTC. Amino acid sequence: CASSFRYNEQFF.

This clonotype came up a few times. The CDR3 protein is CASSPASGSQAPQHF. Here the CDR3 DNA reads TGTGCCAGCAGTCCCGCTTCGGGGAGTCAGGCGCCCCAGCATTTT. The rearrangement uses TRBV6-1 and TRBJ1-5; D not resolved. Germline V gives CDR1 MNHNS, CDR2 SASEGT. Trimming removed 5 bases at V and 9 bases at J, with 20 bases between. The CDR3 has 15 amino acids.